This is a list of T cell receptor beta chains from one sample in a study of vaccination and CD4 T cells after COVID-19. TCRdb independently ran MiXCR on the PCR reads; one entry per CDR3 protein. This table holds more than 14,000 distinct CDR3 sequences, 48% found once. Antigens for these TCRs are unknown. The specimen sequenced was CD4+ T cells from blood, cultured in vitro. These receptors all come from a human donor who had recovered from COVID-19. Each CDR3 is given with its conserved first and last residue. A D gene is named only where the DNA matches it firmly. Rows may omit the clone size; those that give it use once, few, many or a size class.

J,size,V,D,length,CDR3,DNA
TRBJ2-3,once,TRBV10-3,TRBD2,18,CAISGGKRTSARTDTQYF,TGTGCCATCAGTGGGGGTAAAAGGACTAGCGCTCGCACAGATACGCAGTATTTT
TRBJ2-7,NA,TRBV19,NA,13,CASQQGSPYEQYF,TGTGCCAGCCAACAGGGATCCCCCTACGAGCAGTACTTC
TRBJ1-1,few,TRBV6-1,NA,12,CAAGKLNTEAFF,TGTGCGGCGGGGAAACTGAACACTGAAGCTTTCTTT
TRBJ1-1,few,TRBV11-3,TRBD1,15,CASRDRGQAGTEAFF,TGTGCCAGCAGGGATCGGGGACAGGCGGGCACTGAAGCTTTCTTT
TRBJ1-2,few,TRBV2,NA,15,CASSEAAGPTYGYTF,TGTGCCAGCAGTGAAGCAGCGGGTCCCACCTATGGCTACACCTTC
TRBJ1-1,NA,TRBV7-2,NA,13,CASSPDGPTEAFF,TGTGCCAGCAGCCCGGACGGGCCTACTGAAGCTTTCTTT
TRBJ2-7,NA,TRBV27,NA,18,CASSRDPTQGRRLYEQYF,TGTGCCAGCAGTCGAGACCCGACCCAGGGACGGAGACTATACGAGCAGTACTTC
TRBJ1-5,NA,TRBV6-2/TRBV6-3,NA,14,CASHTRTTGQPQHF,TGTGCCAGTCATACTCGGACCACGGGCCAGCCCCAGCATTTT
TRBJ1-1,once,TRBV18,NA,17,CASSPQSLGFENTEAFF,TGTGCCAGCTCACCACAATCCCTGGGATTTGAGAACACTGAAGCTTTCTTT
TRBJ1-2,few,TRBV20-1,TRBD1,13,CSARGDRVWGYTF,TGCAGTGCTAGAGGGGACAGGGTCTGGGGCTACACCTTC
TRBJ2-7,NA,TRBV7-8,NA,14,CTSSLVQGSGEQYF,TGTACCAGCAGCTTAGTGCAGGGCTCGGGGGAGCAGTACTTC
TRBJ2-1,NA,TRBV9,NA,13,CASSVASQSPQFF,TGTGCCAGCAGCGTAGCTTCCCAATCCCCCCAGTTCTTC
TRBJ2-5,NA,TRBV14,NA,15,CASSQDRGRAETQYF,TGTGCCAGCAGCCAAGATAGAGGACGGGCAGAGACCCAGTACTTC
TRBJ2-7,NA,TRBV7-2,NA,11,CASSHQREQYF,TGTGCCAGCAGCCACCAACGGGAGCAGTACTTC
TRBJ2-6,few,TRBV14,TRBD1,18,CASSLRDRGWSGANVLTF,TGTGCCAGCAGCCTACGGGACAGGGGGTGGTCTGGGGCCAACGTCCTGACTTTC
TRBJ2-5,once,TRBV5-1,NA,15,CASSMNRVDVETQYF,TGCGCCAGCAGCATGAACAGGGTAGATGTGGAGACCCAGTACTTC
TRBJ1-1,NA,TRBV20-1,NA,13,CSASPPRGREAFF,TGCAGTGCTAGCCCACCCCGGGGCCGTGAAGCTTTCTTT
TRBJ2-7,NA,TRBV5-6,TRBD1,15,CASRPTGQGTDEQYF,TGTGCCAGCAGACCGACGGGACAGGGGACGGACGAGCAGTACTTC
TRBJ2-5,once,TRBV7-9,NA,14,CASSLGRYQETQYF,TGTGCCAGCAGCTTGGGACGGTACCAAGAGACCCAGTACTTC
TRBJ2-1,NA,TRBV7-2,TRBD2,20,CASSLSRFLAGGHSYNEQFF,TGTGCCAGCAGCTTAAGCCGTTTTTTAGCGGGAGGGCACTCCTACAATGAGCAGTTCTTC
TRBJ1-1,NA,TRBV6-1,TRBD1,14,CASSVTGVGTEAFF,TGTGCCAGCAGTGTTACAGGGGTGGGGACTGAAGCTTTCTTT
TRBJ2-7,NA,TRBV28,TRBD2,14,CASNSIGTSYEQYF,TGTGCCAGCAACTCTATCGGGACTAGCTACGAGCAGTACTTC
TRBJ2-2,NA,TRBV11-3,NA,14,CASSLVGNTGELFF,TGTGCCAGCAGCTTAGTGGGGAACACCGGGGAGCTGTTTTTT
TRBJ1-1,NA,TRBV20-1,NA,13,CSAGDAPGTEAFF,TGCAGTGCAGGGGACGCCCCTGGTACTGAAGCTTTCTTT
TRBJ1-1,NA,TRBV7-3,NA,15,CASSLLAGPGTEAFF,TGTGCCAGCAGCTTACTGGCGGGGCCGGGGACTGAAGCTTTCTTT
TRBJ1-2,NA,TRBV6-5,NA,14,CASSYSESNYGYTF,TGTGCCAGCAGTTACTCGGAAAGTAACTATGGCTACACCTTC
TRBJ1-2,few,TRBV5-1,NA,16,CASSPSPSSGAYGYTF,TGCGCCAGCAGCCCATCTCCCTCCTCAGGGGCCTATGGCTACACCTTC